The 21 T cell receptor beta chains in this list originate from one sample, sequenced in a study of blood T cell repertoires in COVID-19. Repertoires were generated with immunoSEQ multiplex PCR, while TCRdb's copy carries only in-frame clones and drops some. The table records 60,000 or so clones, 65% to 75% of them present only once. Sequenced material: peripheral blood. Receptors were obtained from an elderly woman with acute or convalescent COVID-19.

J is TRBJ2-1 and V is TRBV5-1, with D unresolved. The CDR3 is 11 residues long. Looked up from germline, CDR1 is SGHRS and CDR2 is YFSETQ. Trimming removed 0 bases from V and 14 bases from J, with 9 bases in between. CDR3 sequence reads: CASSLEATKFF. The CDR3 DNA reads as TGCGCCAGCAGCTTGGAAGCGACGAAGTTCTTC. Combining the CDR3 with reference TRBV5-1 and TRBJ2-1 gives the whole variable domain KAGVTQTPRYLIKTRGQQVTLSCSPISGHRSVSWYQQTPGQGLQFLFEYFSETQRNKGNFPGRFSGRQFSNSRSEMNVSTLELGDSALYLCASSLEATKFFGPGTRLTVL.

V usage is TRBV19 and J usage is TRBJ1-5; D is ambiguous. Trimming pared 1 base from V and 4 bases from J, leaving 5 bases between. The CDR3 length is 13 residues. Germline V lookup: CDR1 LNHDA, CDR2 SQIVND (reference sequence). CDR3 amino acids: CASSIAGNQPQHF. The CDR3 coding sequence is TGTGCCAGTAGTATAGCGGGAAATCAGCCCCAGCATTTT.

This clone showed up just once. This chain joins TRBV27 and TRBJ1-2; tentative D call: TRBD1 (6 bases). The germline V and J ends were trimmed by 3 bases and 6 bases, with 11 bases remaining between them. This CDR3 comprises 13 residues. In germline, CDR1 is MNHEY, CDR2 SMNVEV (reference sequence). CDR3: CASSLIGGDGYTF. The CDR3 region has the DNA TGTGCCAGCAGTTTGATAGGGGGGGATGGCTACACCTTC.

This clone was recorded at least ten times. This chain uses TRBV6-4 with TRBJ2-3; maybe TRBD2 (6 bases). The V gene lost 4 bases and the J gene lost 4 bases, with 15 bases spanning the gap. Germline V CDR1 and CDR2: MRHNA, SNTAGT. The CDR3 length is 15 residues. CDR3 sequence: CASSVVASDPDTQYF. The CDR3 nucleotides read TGTGCCAGCAGTGTGGTGGCTAGCGACCCAGATACGCAGTATTTT.

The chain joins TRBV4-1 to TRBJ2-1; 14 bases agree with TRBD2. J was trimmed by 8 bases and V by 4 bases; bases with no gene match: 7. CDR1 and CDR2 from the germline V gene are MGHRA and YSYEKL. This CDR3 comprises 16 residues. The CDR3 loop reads CASSRRLAGGIDEQFF. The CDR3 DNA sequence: TGCGCCAGCAGCCGAAGACTAGCGGGAGGGATCGATGAGCAGTTCTTC.

CDR3: CAWRGTISESGYTF. In DNA, the CDR3 is TGTGCCTGGAGGGGTACGATCTCGGAGTCTGGCTACACCTTC. The rearrangement uses TRBV30 and TRBJ1-2; D is undetermined. Germline V gene lookup returns CDR1 GTSNPN and CDR2 SVGIG (reference sequence). This CDR3 contains 14 residues. V dropped 3 bases and J dropped 7 bases, with 18 bases sitting between them. The full variable domain, its missing parts supplied by reference TRBV30 and TRBJ1-2, is SQTIHQWPATLVQPVGSPLSLECTVEGTSNPNLYWYRQAAGRGLQLLFYSVGIGQISSEVPQNLSASRPQDRQFILSSKKLLLSDSGFYLCAWRGTISESGYTFGSGTRLTVV.

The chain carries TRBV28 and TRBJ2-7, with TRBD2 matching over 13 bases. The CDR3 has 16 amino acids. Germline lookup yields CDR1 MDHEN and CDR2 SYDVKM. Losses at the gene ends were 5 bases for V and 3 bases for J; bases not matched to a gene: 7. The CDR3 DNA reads TGTGCCAGCAGTAACCCGGGACTAGCGGGATTCTACGAGCAGTACTTC. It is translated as CASSNPGLAGFYEQYF.

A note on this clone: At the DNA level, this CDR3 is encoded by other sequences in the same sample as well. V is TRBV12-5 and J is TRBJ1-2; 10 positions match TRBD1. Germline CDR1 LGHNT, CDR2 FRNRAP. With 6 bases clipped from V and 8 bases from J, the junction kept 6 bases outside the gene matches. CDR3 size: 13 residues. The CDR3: CASGLGQGYGYTF. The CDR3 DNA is TGTGCTAGTGGGCTGGGACAGGGGTACGGCTACACCTTC.

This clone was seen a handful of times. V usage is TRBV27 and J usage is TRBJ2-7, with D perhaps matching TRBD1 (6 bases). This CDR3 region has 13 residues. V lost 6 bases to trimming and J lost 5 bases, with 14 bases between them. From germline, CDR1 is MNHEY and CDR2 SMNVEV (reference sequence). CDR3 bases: TGTGCCAGCAGGATGAGGGGGATCGACGAGCAGTACTTC. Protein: CASRMRGIDEQYF.

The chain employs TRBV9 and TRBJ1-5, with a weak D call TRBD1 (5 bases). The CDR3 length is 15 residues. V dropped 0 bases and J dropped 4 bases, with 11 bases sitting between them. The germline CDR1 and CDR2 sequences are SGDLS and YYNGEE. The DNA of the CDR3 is TGTGCCAGCAGCGTAGGATCGGGGGGAAATCAGCCCCAGCATTTT. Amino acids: CASSVGSGGNQPQHF.

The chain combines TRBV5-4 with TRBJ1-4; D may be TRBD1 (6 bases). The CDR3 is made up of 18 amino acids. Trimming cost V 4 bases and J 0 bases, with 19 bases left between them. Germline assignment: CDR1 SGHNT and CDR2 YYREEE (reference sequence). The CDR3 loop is CASSPYAGALATNEKLFF. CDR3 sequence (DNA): TGTGCCAGCAGCCCGTACGCGGGGGCCCTTGCAACTAATGAAAAACTGTTTTTT.

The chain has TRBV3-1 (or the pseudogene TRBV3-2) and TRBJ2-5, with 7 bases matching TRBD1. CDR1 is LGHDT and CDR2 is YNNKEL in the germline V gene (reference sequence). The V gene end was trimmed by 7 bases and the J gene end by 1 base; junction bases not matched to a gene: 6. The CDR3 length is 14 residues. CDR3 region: CASNRRGSQETQYF. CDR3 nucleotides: TGTGCCAGCAACCGCAGGGGGTCCCAAGAGACCCAGTACTTC.

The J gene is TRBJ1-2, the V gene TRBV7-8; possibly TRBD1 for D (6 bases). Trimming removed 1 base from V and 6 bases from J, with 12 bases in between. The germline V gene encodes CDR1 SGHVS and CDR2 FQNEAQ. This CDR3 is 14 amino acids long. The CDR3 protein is CASSLETGLDGYTF. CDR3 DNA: TGTGCCAGCAGCTTAGAAACAGGGCTGGATGGCTACACCTTC.

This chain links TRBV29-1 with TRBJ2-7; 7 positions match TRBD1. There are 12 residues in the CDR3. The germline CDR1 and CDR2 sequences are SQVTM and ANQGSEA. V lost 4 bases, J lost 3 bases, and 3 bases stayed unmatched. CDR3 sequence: CSVVGDSYEQYF. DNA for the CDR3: TGCAGCGTTGTAGGGGACAGCTACGAGCAGTACTTC.

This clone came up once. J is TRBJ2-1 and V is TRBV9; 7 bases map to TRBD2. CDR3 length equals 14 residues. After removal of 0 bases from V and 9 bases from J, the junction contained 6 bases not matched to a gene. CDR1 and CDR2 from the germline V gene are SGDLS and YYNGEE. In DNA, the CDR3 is TGTGCCAGCAGCGTAGCTTGGCGGGAGAGTGAGCAGTTCTTC. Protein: CASSVAWRESEQFF. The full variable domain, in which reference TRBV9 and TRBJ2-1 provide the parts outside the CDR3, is DSGVTQTPKHLITATGQRVTLRCSPRSGDLSVYWYQQSLDQGLQFLIQYYNGEERAKGNILERFSAQQFPDLHSELNLSSLELGDSALYFCASSVAWRESEQFFGPGTRLTVL.

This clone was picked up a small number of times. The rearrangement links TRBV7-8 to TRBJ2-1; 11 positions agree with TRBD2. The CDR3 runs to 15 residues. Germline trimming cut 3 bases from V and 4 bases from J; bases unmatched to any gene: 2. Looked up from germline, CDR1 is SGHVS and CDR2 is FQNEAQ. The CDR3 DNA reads TGTGCCAGCAGCTTCGGGACTAGCGGATACAATGAGCAGTTCTTC. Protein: CASSFGTSGYNEQFF.

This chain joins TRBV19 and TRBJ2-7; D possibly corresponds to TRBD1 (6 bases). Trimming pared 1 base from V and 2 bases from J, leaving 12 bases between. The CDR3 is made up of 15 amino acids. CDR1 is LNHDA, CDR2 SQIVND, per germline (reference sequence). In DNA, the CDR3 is TGTGCCAGTAGTATAGCTAGGGGGATGACCTACGAGCAGTACTTC. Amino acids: CASSIARGMTYEQYF.

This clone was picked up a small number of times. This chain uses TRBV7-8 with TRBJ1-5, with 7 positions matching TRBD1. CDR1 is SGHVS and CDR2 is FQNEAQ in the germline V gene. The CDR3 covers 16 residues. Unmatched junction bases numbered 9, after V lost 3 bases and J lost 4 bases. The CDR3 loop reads CASSFNRQGENQPQHF. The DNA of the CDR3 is TGTGCCAGCAGCTTCAACAGACAGGGTGAGAATCAGCCCCAGCATTTT.

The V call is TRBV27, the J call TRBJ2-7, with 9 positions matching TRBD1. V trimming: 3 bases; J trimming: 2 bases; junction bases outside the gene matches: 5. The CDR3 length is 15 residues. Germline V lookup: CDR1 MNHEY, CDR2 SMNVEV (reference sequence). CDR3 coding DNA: TGTGCCAGCAGTTTCCAACAGGGGGCCCCCTACGAGCAGTACTTC. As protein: CASSFQQGAPYEQYF.

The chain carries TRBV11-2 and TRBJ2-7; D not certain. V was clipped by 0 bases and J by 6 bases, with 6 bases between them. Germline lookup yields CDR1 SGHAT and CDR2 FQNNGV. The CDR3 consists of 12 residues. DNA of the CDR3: TGTGCCAGCAGCTTAGAACATCGCGAGCAGTACTTC. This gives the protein CASSLEHREQYF.

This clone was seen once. The CDR3 here is CASSIAGDQPQHF. The CDR3 bases are TGTGCCAGTAGTATAGCGGGGGATCAGCCCCAGCATTTT. V and J are TRBV19 and TRBJ1-5; tentatively, D is TRBD1 (5 bases). Per the germline V gene, CDR1 is LNHDA and CDR2 is SQIVND (reference sequence). The CDR3 extends over 13 amino acids. Trimming cost V 1 base and J 5 bases, with 6 bases left between them.